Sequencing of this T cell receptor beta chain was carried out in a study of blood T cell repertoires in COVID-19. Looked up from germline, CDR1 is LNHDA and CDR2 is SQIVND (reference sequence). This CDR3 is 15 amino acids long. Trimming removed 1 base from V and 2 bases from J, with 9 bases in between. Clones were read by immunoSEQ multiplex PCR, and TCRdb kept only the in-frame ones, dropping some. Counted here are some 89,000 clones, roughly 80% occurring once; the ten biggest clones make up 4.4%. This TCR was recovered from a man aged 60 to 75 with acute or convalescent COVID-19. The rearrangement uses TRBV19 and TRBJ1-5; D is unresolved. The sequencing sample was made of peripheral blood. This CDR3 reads CASSIVYGGNQPQHF. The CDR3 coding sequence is TGTGCCAGTAGTATAGTGTACGGGGGCAATCAGCCCCAGCATTTT.